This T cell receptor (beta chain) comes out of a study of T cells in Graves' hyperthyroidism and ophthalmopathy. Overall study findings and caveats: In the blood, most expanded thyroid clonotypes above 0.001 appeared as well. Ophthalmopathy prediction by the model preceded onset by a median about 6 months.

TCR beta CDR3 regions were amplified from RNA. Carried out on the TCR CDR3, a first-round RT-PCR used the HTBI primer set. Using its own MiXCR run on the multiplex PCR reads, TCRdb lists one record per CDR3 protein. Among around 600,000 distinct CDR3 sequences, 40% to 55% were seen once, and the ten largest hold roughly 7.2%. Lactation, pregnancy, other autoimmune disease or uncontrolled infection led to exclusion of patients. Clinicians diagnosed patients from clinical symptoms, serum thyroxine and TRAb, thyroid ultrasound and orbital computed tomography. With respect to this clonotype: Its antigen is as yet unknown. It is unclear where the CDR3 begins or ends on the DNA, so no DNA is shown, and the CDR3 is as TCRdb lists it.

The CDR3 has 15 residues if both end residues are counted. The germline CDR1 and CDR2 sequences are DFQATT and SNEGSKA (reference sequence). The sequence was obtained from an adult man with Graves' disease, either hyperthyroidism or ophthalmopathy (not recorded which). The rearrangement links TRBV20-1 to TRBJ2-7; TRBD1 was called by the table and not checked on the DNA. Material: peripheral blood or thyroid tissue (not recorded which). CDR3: CSAQGRDGYTFGQYF.